Listed below are T cell receptor beta chains from one sample, sequenced in a study of blood T cell repertoires in COVID-19. Generated by immunoSEQ multiplex PCR, the TCRdb table keeps only in-frame clones and is missing some. The sample consists of 310,000 or so clones, 75% to 90% of them appearing once. Sequenced: PBMCs or T cells enriched from blood (not recorded which). The receptors were gathered from a woman between 35 and 50 years old who had recovered from COVID-19. Both conserved end residues are part of each CDR3. The D gene is left open where the match is weak. Not all rows give a size; the values are once, few, many and, for expanded clones, a class.

CDR3nt: TGTGCCAGCAGCCCCTTGGATAGCGGGGGATATACGCAGTATTTT
CDR3aa: CASSPLDSGGYTQYF
d_gene: TRBD2
j_gene: TRBJ2-3
abundance: once
v_gene: TRBV11-2

CDR3nt: TGTGCCAGCAGCCAAGTCCTAGCAGTGATTAGCACAGATACGCAGTATTTT
CDR3aa: CASSQVLAVISTDTQYF
d_gene: NA
j_gene: TRBJ2-3
abundance: NA
v_gene: TRBV4-2

CDR3nt: TGTGCCAGCACCCTAGAAGGGACTGGGTACAATGAGCAGTTCTTC
CDR3aa: CASTLEGTGYNEQFF
d_gene: NA
j_gene: TRBJ2-1
abundance: few
v_gene: TRBV6-5

CDR3nt: TGTGCCAGCAGTTTCTTTGGCAATCAGCCCCAGCATTTT
CDR3aa: CASSFFGNQPQHF
d_gene: NA
j_gene: TRBJ1-5
abundance: NA
v_gene: TRBV2

CDR3nt: TGTGCCAGCAGCGTAGGAACAGGGACCTACGAGCAGTACTTC
CDR3aa: CASSVGTGTYEQYF
d_gene: NA
j_gene: TRBJ2-7
abundance: NA
v_gene: TRBV9

CDR3nt: TGTGCCAGCAGCCAGGAGCAGGGGAACACTGAAGCTTTCTTT
CDR3aa: CASSQEQGNTEAFF
d_gene: NA
j_gene: TRBJ1-1
abundance: NA
v_gene: TRBV5-8

CDR3nt: TGTGCCAGTAGACACGACAGGGGGCTTAGGGACACTGAAGCTTTCTTT
CDR3aa: CASRHDRGLRDTEAFF
d_gene: TRBD1
j_gene: TRBJ1-1
abundance: once
v_gene: TRBV19

CDR3nt: TGTGCCAGCAGCAATATAGCGGGGGGCAATGAGCAGTTCTTC
CDR3aa: CASSNIAGGNEQFF
d_gene: TRBD2
j_gene: TRBJ2-1
abundance: NA
v_gene: TRBV7-8

CDR3nt: TGTGCCGGCAAGACGGGGAGGAACACTGAAGCTTTCTTT
CDR3aa: CAGKTGRNTEAFF
d_gene: NA
j_gene: TRBJ1-1
abundance: NA
v_gene: TRBV30

CDR3nt: TGTGCCAGCAGTTTAATCAATTCACCCCTCCACTTT
CDR3aa: CASSLINSPLHF
d_gene: NA
j_gene: TRBJ1-6
abundance: NA
v_gene: TRBV6-6

CDR3nt: TGTGCCAGCAGTCAAACAGGGTCACAAGAGACCCAGTACTTC
CDR3aa: CASSQTGSQETQYF
d_gene: NA
j_gene: TRBJ2-5
abundance: NA
v_gene: TRBV27

CDR3nt: TGTGCCAGCAGCCCCGGGCGCACTAGGGAGCAGTTCTTC
CDR3aa: CASSPGRTREQFF
d_gene: NA
j_gene: TRBJ2-1
abundance: few
v_gene: TRBV7-8

CDR3nt: TGTGCCAGCAGCTTAGATCCGGCGCGGGTGGAGACCCAGTACTTC
CDR3aa: CASSLDPARVETQYF
d_gene: NA
j_gene: TRBJ2-5
abundance: NA
v_gene: TRBV11-3